This TCR beta chain emerged from a study of blood T cells in healthy people across ages. The study, taken as a whole, reports: The study lacked donor CMV status, which possibly confounded expanded clonotype changes. Age brought a roughly linear fall in TCR beta diversity measured per million T cells. Diversity figures derived from one million T cells were judged to underestimate the true value.

Then a second PCR, running about 6 to 12 cycles, was carried out with a sample-barcoded 5' primer and a J-beta primer mix. TCRdb fed the 5' RACE reads into MiXCR, producing one record per CDR3 protein. This sample yields about 570,000 distinct CDR3 sequences, of which approximately 25% are seen a single time; roughly 20% belongs to the top ten. This clonotype was picked up a small number of times. As yet, its antigen is unknown. The V end lost 2 bases, the J end lost 1 base, and 9 bases lay between the germline ends. CDR1 is SGDLS, CDR2 YYNGEE, per germline. This CDR3 has 14 residues. The receptor was derived from a woman between 65 and 79 years old in good health. Source material: blood. The chain joins TRBV9 to TRBJ2-5; D is perhaps TRBD1 or TRBD2 (6 bases each). This CDR3 reads CASSVWGAQETQYF. CDR3 nucleotide sequence: TGTGCCAGCAGCGTCTGGGGGGCCCAAGAGACCCAGTACTTC.